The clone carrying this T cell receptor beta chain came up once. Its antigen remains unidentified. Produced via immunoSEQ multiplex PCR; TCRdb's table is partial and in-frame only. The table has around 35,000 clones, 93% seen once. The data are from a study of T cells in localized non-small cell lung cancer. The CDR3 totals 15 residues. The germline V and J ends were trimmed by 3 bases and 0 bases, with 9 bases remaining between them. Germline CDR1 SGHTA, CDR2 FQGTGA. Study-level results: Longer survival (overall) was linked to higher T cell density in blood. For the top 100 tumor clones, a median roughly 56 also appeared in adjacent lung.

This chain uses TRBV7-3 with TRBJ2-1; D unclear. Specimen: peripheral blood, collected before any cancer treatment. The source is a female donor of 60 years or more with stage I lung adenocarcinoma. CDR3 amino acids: CASSLVGDSYNEQFF. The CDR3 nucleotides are TGTGCCAGCAGCTTGGTTGGCGACTCCTACAATGAGCAGTTCTTC.